The clone carrying this T cell receptor beta chain was recorded at least ten times. This CDR3 is 13 amino acids long. With 4 bases removed from V and 0 bases from J, the gap between germline ends came to 7 bases. CDR1 MNHNS and CDR2 SASEGT come from the germline V gene. The data stem from a study of molecular identifiers for immune sequencing clone quantification. Study information: Five aliquots were made in replicates from the RNA of approximately 20,000 or 98,000 naive CD8 cells, and four were sequenced.

TCRdb re-analysed the PCR reads in MiXCR, keeping a single row per CDR3 protein. The table includes fewer than 10,000 distinct CDR3 sequences, roughly a fifth detected once. The rearrangement uses TRBV6-1 and TRBJ2-7; unclear D gene. The receptor was derived from a human donor in good health. Some libraries in this study had Jurkat cell RNA spiked in. Sequenced material: naive CD8+ T cells from blood, with Jurkat cell RNA spiked in. Regarding subset: FACS-sorted CD8+CD4-CCR7+CD45RA+ naive T cells. The CDR3 DNA reads TGTGCCAGCAGTGGGCTTGGCTCCTACGAGCAGTACTTC. Translated: CASSGLGSYEQYF.